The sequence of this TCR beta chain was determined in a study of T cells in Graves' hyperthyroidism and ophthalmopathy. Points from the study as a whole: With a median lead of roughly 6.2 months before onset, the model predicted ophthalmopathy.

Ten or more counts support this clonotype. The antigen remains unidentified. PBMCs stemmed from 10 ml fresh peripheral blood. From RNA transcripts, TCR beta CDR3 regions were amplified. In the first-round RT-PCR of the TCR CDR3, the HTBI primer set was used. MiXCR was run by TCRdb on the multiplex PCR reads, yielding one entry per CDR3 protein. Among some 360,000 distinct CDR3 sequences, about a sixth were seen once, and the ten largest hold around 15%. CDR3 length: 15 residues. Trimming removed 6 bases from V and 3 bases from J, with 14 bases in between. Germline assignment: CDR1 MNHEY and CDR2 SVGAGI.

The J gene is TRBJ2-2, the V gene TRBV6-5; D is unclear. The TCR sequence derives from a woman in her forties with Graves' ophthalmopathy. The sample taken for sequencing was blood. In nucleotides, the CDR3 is TGTGCCAGCAGCTACAGCCAGGTGTACACCGGGGAGCTGTTTTTT. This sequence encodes CASSYSQVYTGELFF.